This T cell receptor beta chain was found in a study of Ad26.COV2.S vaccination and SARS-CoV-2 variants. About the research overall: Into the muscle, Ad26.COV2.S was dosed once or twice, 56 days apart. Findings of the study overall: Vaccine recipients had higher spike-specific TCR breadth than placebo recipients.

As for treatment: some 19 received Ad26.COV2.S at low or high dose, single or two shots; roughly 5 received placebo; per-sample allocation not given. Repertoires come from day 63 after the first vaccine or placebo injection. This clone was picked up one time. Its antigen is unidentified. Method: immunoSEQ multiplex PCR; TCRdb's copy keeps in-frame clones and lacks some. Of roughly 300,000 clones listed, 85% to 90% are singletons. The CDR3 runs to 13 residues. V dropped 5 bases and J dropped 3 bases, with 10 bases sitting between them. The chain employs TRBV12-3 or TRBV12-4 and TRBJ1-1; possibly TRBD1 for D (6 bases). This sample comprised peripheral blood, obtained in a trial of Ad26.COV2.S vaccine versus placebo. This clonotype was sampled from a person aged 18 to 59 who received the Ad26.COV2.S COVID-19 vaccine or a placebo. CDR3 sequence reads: CASSPQGYTEAFF. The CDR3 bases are TGTGCCAGCAGTCCACAGGGCTACACTGAAGCTTTCTTT.